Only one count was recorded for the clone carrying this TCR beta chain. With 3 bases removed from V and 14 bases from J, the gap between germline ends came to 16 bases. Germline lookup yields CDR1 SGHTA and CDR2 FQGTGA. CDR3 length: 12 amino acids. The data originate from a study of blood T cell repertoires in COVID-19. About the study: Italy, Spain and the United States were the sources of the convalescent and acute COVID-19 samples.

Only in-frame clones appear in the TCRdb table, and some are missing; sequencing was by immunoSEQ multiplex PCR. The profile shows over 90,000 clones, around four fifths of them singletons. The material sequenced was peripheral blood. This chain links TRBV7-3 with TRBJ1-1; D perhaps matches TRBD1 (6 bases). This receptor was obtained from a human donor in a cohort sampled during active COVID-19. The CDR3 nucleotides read TGTGCCAGCAGCTTCGTTAGTCCTCAGGGGTTCTTT. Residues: CASSFVSPQGFF.